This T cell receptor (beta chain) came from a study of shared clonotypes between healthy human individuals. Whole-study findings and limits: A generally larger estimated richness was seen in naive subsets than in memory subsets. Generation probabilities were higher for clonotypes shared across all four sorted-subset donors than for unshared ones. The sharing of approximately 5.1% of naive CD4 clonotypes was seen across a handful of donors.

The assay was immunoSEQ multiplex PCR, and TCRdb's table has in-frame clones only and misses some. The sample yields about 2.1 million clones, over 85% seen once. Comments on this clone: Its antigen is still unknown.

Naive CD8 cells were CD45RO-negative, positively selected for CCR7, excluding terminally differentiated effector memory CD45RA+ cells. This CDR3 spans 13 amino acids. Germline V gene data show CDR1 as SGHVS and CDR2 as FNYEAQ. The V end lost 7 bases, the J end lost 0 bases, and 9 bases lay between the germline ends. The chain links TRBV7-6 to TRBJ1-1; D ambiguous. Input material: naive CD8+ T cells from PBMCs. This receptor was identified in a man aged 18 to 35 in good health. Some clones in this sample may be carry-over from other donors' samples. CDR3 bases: TGTGCCAGCACCAGAGAAGTGAACACTGAAGCTTTCTTT. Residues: CASTREVNTEAFF.